This T cell receptor (beta chain) appears in the sequencing data of a study of cytomegalovirus exposure and HLA in healthy donors. Study conclusions and caveats: The study found most TCR sequences rare, yet found some public TCRs in many donors. Upon later analysis, TCR association rates were observed to vary by HLA locus, being highest for DRB1 and lowest for HLA-C. Researchers reported from a later analysis that most CMV-associated TCR beta chains appeared HLA-restricted.

This CDR3 spans 17 amino acids. Germline loops: CDR1 SGHAT, CDR2 FQNNGV. The V segment lost 6 bases and the J segment 5 bases; nucleotides outside the gene matches: 15. This clone appeared once. The antigen is unknown. Vbeta (60) and Jbeta (13) primers were used in the PCR. TCRdb's table, derived via immunoSEQ multiplex PCR, lists solely in-frame clones and lacks some. Of 100,000 or so clones listed, 76% are singletons. The rearrangement joins TRBV11-2 to TRBJ2-5, with 10 nucleotides matching TRBD2. The receptor comes from a woman in her 50s in good health and CMV-seropositive. Sequencing was done on a sample of PBMCs. The CDR3 coding sequence is TGTGCCAGCAGAGCGGAGCGGGGGGGCTTGGATAGGGAGACCCAGTACTTC. Encoded protein: CASRAERGGLDRETQYF. Based on the CDR3 plus reference TRBV11-2 and TRBJ2-5, the full variable domain is EAGVAQSPRYKIIEKRQSVAFWCNPISGHATLYWYQQILGQGPKLLIQFQNNGVVDDSQLPKDRFSAERLKGVDSTLKIQPAKLEDSAVYLCASRAERGGLDRETQYFGPGTRLLVL.